This T cell receptor (beta chain) was sequenced during a study of CD4 T cells in relation to SARS-CoV-2 and coronaviruses. Study results and caveats: According to naive versus memory sequencing, detected responses are memory recall, not newly primed. Approximately 65% of donors had memory CD4+ clonotypes crossrecognizing SARS-CoV-2 and common cold coronavirus spike. Pre-pandemic and post-infection samples never came from the same donor.

Profiling relied on immunoSEQ multiplex PCR, and the TCRdb table lists in-frame clones only, not all of them. The table has tens of thousands of clones, 93% seen once. CDR1 is LNHDA, CDR2 SQIVND, per germline (reference sequence). V dropped 3 bases and J dropped 1 base, with 16 bases sitting between them. The CDR3 extends over 16 amino acids. CD4+ T cells from unexposed donors were obtained before the COVID-19 pandemic (2011-2018). Naive and memory CD4+ T cells were separated from cryopreserved PBMCs. Notes on this clone: Its antigen is currently unknown.

V and J are TRBV19 and TRBJ2-7, with a weak D call TRBD1 (5 bases). Sample: naive CD4+ T cells from PBMCs. The subset was: naive CD4+ T cells isolated by negative enrichment. The clonotype comes from a human donor in good health. The CDR3 sequence: CASSMYGPGNSYEQYF. DNA for the CDR3: TGTGCCAGTAGTATGTACGGGCCAGGGAATTCCTACGAGCAGTACTTC.